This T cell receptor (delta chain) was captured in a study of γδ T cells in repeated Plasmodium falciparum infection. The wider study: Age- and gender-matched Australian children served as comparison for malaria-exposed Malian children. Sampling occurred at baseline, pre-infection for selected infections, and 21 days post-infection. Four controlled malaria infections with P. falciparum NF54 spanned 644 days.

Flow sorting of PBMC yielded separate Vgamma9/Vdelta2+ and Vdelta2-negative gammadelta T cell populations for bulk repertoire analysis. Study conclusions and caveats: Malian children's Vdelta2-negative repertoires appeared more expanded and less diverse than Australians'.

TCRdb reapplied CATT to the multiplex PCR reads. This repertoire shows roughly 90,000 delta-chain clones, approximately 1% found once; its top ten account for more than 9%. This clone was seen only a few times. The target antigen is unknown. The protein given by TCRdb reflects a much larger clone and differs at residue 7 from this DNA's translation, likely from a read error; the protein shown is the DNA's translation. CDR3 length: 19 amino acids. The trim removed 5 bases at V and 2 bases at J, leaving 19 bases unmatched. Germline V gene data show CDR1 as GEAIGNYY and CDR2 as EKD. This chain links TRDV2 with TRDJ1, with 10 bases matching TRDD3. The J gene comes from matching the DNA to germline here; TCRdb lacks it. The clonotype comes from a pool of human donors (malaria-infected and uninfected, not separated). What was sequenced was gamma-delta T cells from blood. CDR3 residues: CACAGLSQGDTSLTDKLIF. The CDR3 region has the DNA TGTGCCTGTGCAGGCCTATCTCAGGGGGATACGTCACTTACCGATAAACTCATCTTT.